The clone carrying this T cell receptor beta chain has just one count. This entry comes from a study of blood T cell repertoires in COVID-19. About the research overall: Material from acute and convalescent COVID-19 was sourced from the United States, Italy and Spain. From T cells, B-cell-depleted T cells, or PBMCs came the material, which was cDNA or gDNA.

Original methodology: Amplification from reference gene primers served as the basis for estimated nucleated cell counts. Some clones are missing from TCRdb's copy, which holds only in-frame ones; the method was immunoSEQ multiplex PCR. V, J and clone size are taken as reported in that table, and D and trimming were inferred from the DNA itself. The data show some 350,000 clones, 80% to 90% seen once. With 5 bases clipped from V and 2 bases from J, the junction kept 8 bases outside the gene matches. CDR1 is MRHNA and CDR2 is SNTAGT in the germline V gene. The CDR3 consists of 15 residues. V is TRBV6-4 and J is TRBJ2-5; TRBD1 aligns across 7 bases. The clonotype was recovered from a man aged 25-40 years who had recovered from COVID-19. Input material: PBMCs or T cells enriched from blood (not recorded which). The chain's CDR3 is CASSREVGQQETQYF. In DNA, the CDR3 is TGTGCCAGCAGTAGGGAAGTGGGACAGCAAGAGACCCAGTACTTC.